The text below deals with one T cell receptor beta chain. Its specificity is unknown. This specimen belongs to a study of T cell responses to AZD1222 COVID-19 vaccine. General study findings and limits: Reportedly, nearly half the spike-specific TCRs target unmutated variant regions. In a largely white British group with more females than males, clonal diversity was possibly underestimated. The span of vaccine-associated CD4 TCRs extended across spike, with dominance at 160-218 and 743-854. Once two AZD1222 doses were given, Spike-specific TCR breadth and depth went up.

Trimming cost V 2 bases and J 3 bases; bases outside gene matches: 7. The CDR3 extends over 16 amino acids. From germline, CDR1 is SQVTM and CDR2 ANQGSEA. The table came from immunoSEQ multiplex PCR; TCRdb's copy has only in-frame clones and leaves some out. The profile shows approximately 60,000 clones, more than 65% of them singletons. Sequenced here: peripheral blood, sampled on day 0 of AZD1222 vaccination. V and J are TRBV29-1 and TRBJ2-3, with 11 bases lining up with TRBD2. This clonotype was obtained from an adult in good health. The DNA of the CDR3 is TGCAGCGTTGAACCGAGTAGCGGGAGGGATACAGATACGCAGTATTTT. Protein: CSVEPSSGRDTDTQYF.